This TCR beta chain was sequenced for a study of blood T cells in healthy people across ages. Findings and caveats of the study: Researchers deemed the diversity estimates from one million T cells underestimates. TCR beta diversity tracked closely with naive T cell percentage. Long-lived donors carried more naive CD4+ cells and greater diversity than aged donors.

The V gene lost 5 bases and the J gene lost 6 bases, with 14 bases spanning the gap. This CDR3 spans 13 amino acids. A sample-barcoded 5' primer and a J-beta primer mix were used in a second PCR of roughly 6 to 11 cycles. Each cDNA molecule received a tag from a template-switch adaptor that had 12 random nucleotides. TCRdb processed the 5' RACE reads anew with MiXCR; each CDR3 protein has one entry. The sample holds 850,000 to 1,000,000 distinct CDR3 sequences, approximately 50% seen once. This clonotype was seen ten or more times. Its specificity is unknown. This clonotype was obtained from an older woman in good health. This chain connects TRBV12-3 or TRBV12-4 to TRBJ2-7; possibly TRBD1 for D (5 bases). The sample was blood. The CDR3 is CASSPGQSVEQYF. The CDR3 bases are TGTGCCAGCAGTCCAGGGCAATCGGTCGAGCAGTACTTC.